Listed here are 18 T cell receptor beta chains from one sample, sequenced in a study of identical twins. TCRdb reprocessed the 5' RACE reads with MiXCR, giving one entry per CDR3 protein. Of around 500,000 distinct CDR3 sequences in the sample, 13% to 15% were seen once. These same data were also listed under a study on yellow fever vaccine responses in identical twins.

The specimen sequenced was CD4+ T cells sorted from blood. The receptor set was obtained from a woman between 18 and 29 years old in good health.

This rearrangement joins TRBV28 to TRBJ1-2; D is unclear. There are 13 residues in the CDR3. CDR1 MDHEN and CDR2 SYDVKM come from the germline V gene. With 3 bases removed from V and 4 bases from J, the gap between germline ends came to 9 bases. This CDR3 is CASSFYGVYGYTF. CDR3 nucleotide sequence: TGTGCCAGCAGTTTTTACGGGGTCTATGGCTACACCTTC.

This clonotype was observed a handful of times. The J gene is TRBJ2-7, the V gene TRBV12-3 or TRBV12-4; tentatively, D is TRBD2 (7 bases). Trimming cost V 6 bases and J 5 bases, with 11 bases left between them. This CDR3 spans 12 amino acids. CDR3 amino acids: CASRGGGDEQYF. The CDR3 region has the DNA TGTGCCAGCAGGGGAGGGGGGGACGAGCAGTACTTC.

This clonotype was detected a few times. The chain couples TRBV2 to TRBJ2-3; the match to TRBD2 covers 8 bases. Germline CDR1 reads SNHLY; CDR2 reads FYNNEI. This CDR3 has 15 residues. Trimming cost V 4 bases and J 8 bases; bases outside gene matches: 11. The CDR3 coding sequence is TGTGCCAGCAGTGCTGCGCCGGGGGGGCGGGGTACGCAGTATTTT. Amino acids: CASSAAPGGRGTQYF.

The table lists this clonotype with many counts. Relative to the germline gene, one junction end is altered; a read error may explain this. The chain combines TRBV7-7 with TRBJ2-2; 9 positions match TRBD2. The CDR3 length is 16 residues. The germline V gene encodes CDR1 SSHAT and CDR2 FNYEAQ (reference sequence). The CDR3 reads CASSLVAGGVSGELFF. CDR3 nucleotide sequence: TGTGCTAGCAGCTTAGTCGCGGGAGGGGTCTCCGGGGAGCTGTTTTTT.

The chain couples TRBV11-1 to TRBJ2-1; 7 bases align to TRBD2. Germline CDR1 and CDR2: SGHAT and FQDESV (reference sequence). CDR3 length: 15 residues. Trimming cost V 0 bases and J 9 bases; bases outside gene matches: 8. The chain's CDR3 is CASSLARTRDIEQFF. The CDR3 nucleotides read TGTGCCAGCAGCTTAGCCAGGACTAGGGATATTGAGCAGTTCTTC. The complete variable domain, with remaining parts taken from reference TRBV11-1 and TRBJ2-1, reads EAEVAQSPRYKITEKSQAVAFWCDPISGHATLYWYRQILGQGPELLVQFQDESVVDDSQLPKDRFSAERLKGVDSTLKIQPAELGDSAMYLCASSLARTRDIEQFFGPGTRLTVL.

This clonotype appeared a few times. This chain links TRBV11-1 with TRBJ2-7; 7 positions match TRBD1. The CDR3 length is 13 residues. Per the germline V gene, CDR1 is SGHAT and CDR2 is FQDESV (reference sequence). The trim removed 7 bases at V and 3 bases at J, leaving 6 bases unmatched. CDR3 protein: CASTHTGDYEQYF. The CDR3 region has the DNA TGTGCCAGCACCCACACAGGGGACTACGAGCAGTACTTC.

This clonotype came up a few times. This chain links TRBV5-4 with TRBJ2-5; 12 bases align to TRBD2. This CDR3 comprises 17 residues. Trimming at V came to 4 bases and at J to 0 bases, leaving 7 bases not matched to a gene. Looked up from germline, CDR1 is SGHNT and CDR2 is YYREEE (reference sequence). The CDR3: CASSQTSGGRYQETQYF. CDR3 nucleotide sequence: TGTGCCAGCAGCCAGACTAGCGGGGGACGATACCAAGAGACCCAGTACTTC.

This clonotype occurred a few times. The chain uses TRBV6-5 and TRBJ1-1; D unresolved. The ends were cut back, 2 bases at V and 10 bases at J, with 11 bases in the middle. This CDR3 is built from 12 residues. CDR1 and CDR2 (germline): MNHEY, SVGAGI. Written as DNA, the CDR3 is TGTGCCAGCAGTTACGGAGGACGGGGAGCTTTCTTT. This codes for CASSYGGRGAFF.

The gene calls are TRBV4-1 and TRBJ2-1; possible D gene TRBD1, 5 bases. Trimming left V 1 base short and J 5 bases short, with 12 bases between. The CDR3 is made up of 15 amino acids. CDR1 is MGHRA and CDR2 is YSYEKL in the germline V gene. In nucleotides, the CDR3 is TGCGCCAGCAGCCAAGGTCAGGGCCCCAACAATGAGCAGTTCTTC. Protein sequence: CASSQGQGPNNEQFF.

The chain carries TRBV20-1 and TRBJ2-3; the D is unclear. The CDR3 contains 14 residues. V was shortened by 0 bases and J by 2 bases, with 9 bases between the two germline ends. CDR1 DFQATT and CDR2 SNEGSKA come from the germline V gene (reference sequence). DNA for the CDR3: TGCAGTGCTAGAGATGTCAGTTCCACAGATACGCAGTATTTT. It specifies CSARDVSSTDTQYF.

This clonotype showed up just a few times. The chain recombines TRBV5-1 with TRBJ1-2; perhaps TRBD1 as D (5 bases). The CDR3 has 12 residues. Trimming stripped 2 bases from V and 6 bases from J, with 8 bases between. In germline, CDR1 is SGHRS, CDR2 YFSETQ. CDR3 sequence: CASSLGTNGYTF. DNA for the CDR3: TGCGCCAGCAGCTTAGGGACCAATGGCTACACCTTC. Full variable domain (remainder filled in from reference TRBV5-1 and TRBJ1-2): KAGVTQTPRYLIKTRGQQVTLSCSPISGHRSVSWYQQTPGQGLQFLFEYFSETQRNKGNFPGRFSGRQFSNSRSEMNVSTLELGDSALYLCASSLGTNGYTFGSGTRLTVV.

This chain joins TRBV4-2 and TRBJ1-5; D possibly corresponds to TRBD1 (5 bases). CDR3 length: 13 amino acids. CDR1 and CDR2 from the germline V gene are LGHNA and YNFKEQ. V was pared by 6 bases and J by 6 bases, with 12 bases between. The CDR3 DNA follows: TGTGCCAGCAGTCTCCGAGGGGCTCAGCCCCAGCATTTT. The encoded protein is CASSLRGAQPQHF.

The V gene is TRBV24-1, the J gene TRBJ2-3; possible D gene TRBD2, 5 bases. Trimming cost V 3 bases and J 3 bases, with 15 bases left between them. This CDR3 is 16 amino acids long. Germline V gene data show CDR1 as KGHDR and CDR2 as SFDVKD. CDR3 protein: CATSDPRAFGTDTQYF. In DNA form, the CDR3 reads TGTGCCACCAGTGATCCGAGGGCGTTTGGGACAGATACGCAGTATTTT.

There are a few counts of this clonotype. This sequence joins TRBV20-1 and TRBJ2-1; D might be TRBD1 (6 bases). The ends were cut back, 3 bases at V and 0 bases at J, with 21 bases in the middle. The CDR3 contains 18 residues. From germline, CDR1 is DFQATT and CDR2 SNEGSKA (reference sequence). The CDR3 bases are TGCAGTGCTAGTTCGCAGGGGCCGGGACGGAGCTCCTACAATGAGCAGTTCTTC. The encoded protein is CSASSQGPGRSSYNEQFF.

This clonotype was counted many times. One junction end disagrees with the germline gene, perhaps due to a read error. The chain has TRBV3-1 and TRBJ1-5; 7 bases line up with TRBD1. The CDR3 is 13 residues long. Per the germline V gene, CDR1 is LGHDT and CDR2 is YNNKEL (reference sequence). Here the CDR3 reads CASSQGGNQPQHF. CDR3 bases: TGCGCCAGCAGCCAGGGGGGGAATCAGCCCCAGCATTTT.

In its sample, this clonotype was seen once. The chain uses TRBV14 and TRBJ1-6, with a tentative D call TRBD1 (6 bases). The CDR3 has 14 residues. Germline V CDR1 and CDR2: SGHDN, FVKESK. Trimming pared 4 bases from V and 6 bases from J, leaving 10 bases between. CDR3 protein: CASSPVRGNSPLHF. The DNA of the CDR3 is TGTGCCAGCAGCCCCGTCAGGGGTAATTCACCCCTCCACTTT.

This clonotype occurred many times. The V and J genes are TRBV12-3 or TRBV12-4 and TRBJ1-1; no firm D call. The CDR3 runs 12 residues. V was pared by 5 bases and J by 5 bases, with 9 bases between. The CDR3 region has the DNA TGTGCCAGCAGTCAAGCAGAGACTGAAGCTTTCTTT. Its translation: CASSQAETEAFF.

This clonotype was picked up many times. The rearrangement links TRBV5-1 to TRBJ2-1; D not certain. The V and J ends lost 4 bases and 1 base respectively, with 6 bases between them. Per germline, CDR1 SGHRS and CDR2 YFSETQ. The CDR3 length is 13 residues. CDR3 coding DNA: TGCGCCAGCAGCACCGGTTCCTACAATGAGCAGTTCTTC. Residues: CASSTGSYNEQFF. The variable domain in full, completed from reference TRBV5-1 and TRBJ2-1, reads KAGVTQTPRYLIKTRGQQVTLSCSPISGHRSVSWYQQTPGQGLQFLFEYFSETQRNKGNFPGRFSGRQFSNSRSEMNVSTLELGDSALYLCASSTGSYNEQFFGPGTRLTVL.